The clone carrying this TCR beta chain appeared a few times. The sample is drawn from a study of patients and donors after allogeneic stem cell transplantation. Germline CDR1 MNHEY, CDR2 SVGAGI. V lost 4 bases and J 0 bases, leaving 18 bases between the germline ends. This CDR3 has 17 residues. TCRdb re-derived calls from the RT-PCR reads in MiXCR, one entry per CDR3 protein. Among roughly 960,000 distinct CDR3 sequences listed, about a sixth were seen once. The origin of this receptor is a human donor who was either an allogeneic HSCT recipient or a stem cell or donor lymphocyte infusion donor (not recorded which). It is not recorded whose cells these are; they may come from a transplant donor. V gene TRBV6-5 combines with J gene TRBJ1-2, with a weak D call TRBD1 (5 bases). The specimen was blood, either unsorted or a sorted T cell fraction (not recorded which). Here the CDR3 DNA reads TGTGCCAGCAGTTCCCCCTCAGAAGGGGCCGCTAACTATGGCTACACCTTC. Translated: CASSSPSEGAANYGYTF.